Following are 9 T cell receptor beta chains from one sample sequenced in a study of control samples from healthy donors and cancer patients. Measured with immunoSEQ multiplex PCR; TCRdb has only the in-frame clones, and not every one. Of 95,000 to 130,000 clones listed, roughly nine tenths are singletons. Sequencing was carried out using PBMCs. Every receptor here comes from a woman between 50 and 59 years old with colorectal cancer.

This clone is a singleton in its sample. Other nucleotide sequences in the sample specify the same CDR3. The CDR3 loop is CASIGGQGGRGPQHF. CDR3 coding DNA: TGTGCCAGTATAGGAGGACAGGGAGGGCGGGGGCCCCAGCATTTT. V usage is TRBV19 and J usage is TRBJ1-5; 8 nucleotides match TRBD1. Per the germline V gene, CDR1 is LNHDA and CDR2 is SQIVND (reference sequence). Trimming at V came to 7 bases and at J to 9 bases, leaving 14 bases not matched to a gene. The CDR3 has 15 amino acids.

The genes are TRBV7-8 and TRBJ2-5; TRBD2 is a possible D gene (6 bases). V lost 6 bases to trimming and J lost 7 bases, with 15 bases between them. Germline loops: CDR1 SGHVS, CDR2 FQNEAQ. This CDR3 region has 13 residues. The CDR3 region is CASSSSQGGTQYF. The CDR3, as DNA: TGTGCCAGCAGTTCCTCTCAGGGAGGGACCCAGTACTTC. Full variable domain (rest looked up from reference TRBV7-8 and TRBJ2-5): GAGVSQSPRYKVAKRGQDVALRCDPISGHVSLFWYQQALGQGPEFLTYFQNEAQLDKSGLPSDRFFAERPEGSVSTLKIQRTQQEDSAVYLCASSSSQGGTQYFGPGTRLLVL.

The rearrangement links TRBV19 to TRBJ2-7, with 9 nucleotides matching TRBD1. After removal of 1 base from V and 5 bases from J, the junction contained 12 bases not matched to a gene. Germline CDR1 and CDR2: LNHDA and SQIVND (reference sequence). The CDR3 is made up of 17 amino acids. Here the CDR3 DNA reads TGTGCCAGTAGTATAGGATGGACAGGGGATTTTCGGGACGAGCAGTACTTC. Protein: CASSIGWTGDFRDEQYF.

The CDR3 here is CASREQGAATRSSRGGYTF. The CDR3 DNA is TGTGCCAGCAGAGAACAGGGGGCCGCTACACGGAGTAGTAGAGGTGGCTACACCTTC. This chain joins TRBV6-1 and TRBJ1-2; 9 nucleotides line up with TRBD1. This CDR3 is built from 19 residues. Per germline, CDR1 MNHNS and CDR2 SASEGT. J was trimmed by 7 bases and V by 6 bases; bases with no gene match: 24.

This clone was seen once. The CDR3 DNA is TGTGCCAGTAGTACTAGCGGGAGGAGGACCTACGAGCAGTACTTC. The encoded protein is CASSTSGRRTYEQYF. The genes are TRBV19 and TRBJ2-7, with 11 bases aligning to TRBD2. With V trimmed by 4 bases and J by 2 bases, 4 bases remained unmatched. Germline CDR1 is LNHDA and CDR2 is SQIVND (reference sequence). This CDR3 spans 15 amino acids. Filled out from reference TRBV19 and TRBJ2-7, the complete variable domain reads DGGITQSPKYLFRKEGQNVTLSCEQNLNHDAMYWYRQDPGQGLRLIYYSQIVNDFQKGDIAEGYSVSREKKESFPLTVTSAQKNPTAFYLCASSTSGRRTYEQYFGPGTRLTVT.

The chain couples TRBV7-9 to TRBJ1-4, with D maybe TRBD1 (6 bases). The CDR3 contains 13 residues. Germline CDR1 reads SEHNR; CDR2 reads FQNEAQ (reference sequence). The V gene lost 6 bases and the J gene lost 6 bases, with 11 bases spanning the gap. The CDR3 bases are TGTGCCAGCAGGCAGGGGCCCGATGAAAAACTGTTTTTT. Protein product: CASRQGPDEKLFF. The full variable domain, with the rest looked up from reference TRBV7-9 and TRBJ1-4, is DTGVSQNPRHKITKRGQNVTFRCDPISEHNRLYWYRQTLGQGPEFLTYFQNEAQLEKSRLLSDRFSAERPKGSFSTLEIQRTEQGDSAMYLCASRQGPDEKLFFGSGTQLSVL.

The chain couples TRBV20-1 to TRBJ1-4; no clear D. The germline V and J ends were trimmed by 6 bases and 7 bases, with 9 bases remaining between them. CDR3 size: 11 residues. Looked up from germline, CDR1 is DFQATT and CDR2 is SNEGSKA (reference sequence). The CDR3 reads CSAGKGEKLFF. For the CDR3, the DNA is TGCAGTGCAGGGAAGGGTGAAAAACTGTTTTTT.

V is TRBV3-1 (or the pseudogene TRBV3-2) and J is TRBJ1-5, with D uncertain. The length of the CDR3 is 16 residues. The germline gives CDR1 LGHDT, CDR2 YNNKEL (reference sequence). The V end was cut by 4 bases, the J end by 8 bases, with 21 bases between. CDR3 sequence reads: CASSPSLPGAGEPQHF. The CDR3 DNA is TGTGCCAGCAGCCCAAGCTTGCCGGGAGCCGGCGAGCCCCAGCATTTT.

The chain joins TRBV19 to TRBJ2-2; TRBD1 aligns across 10 bases. The CDR3 is 15 residues long. CDR1 and CDR2 from the germline V gene are LNHDA and SQIVND (reference sequence). The ends lost 7 bases at V and 3 bases at J; junction bases unmatched: 5. Written as DNA, the CDR3 is TGTGCCAGTAAGCCCGGGACAGGGGACACCGGGGAGCTGTTTTTT. Encoded protein: CASKPGTGDTGELFF.